This T cell receptor (beta chain) appears in the sequencing data of a study of identical twins. The CDR3 covers 16 residues. Germline V gene sequence: CDR1 SEHNR, CDR2 FQNEAQ (reference sequence). V shed 5 bases, J shed 4 bases, and the junction held 13 bases outside the gene matches. Through template switching, a universal primer site was introduced, and the cDNA contained unique molecular identifiers. TCRdb redid the calling of the 5' RACE reads with MiXCR, one entry per CDR3 protein. The repertoire holds roughly 290,000 distinct CDR3 sequences, with 7.5% to 9.5% as singletons. In this sample, this clonotype turned up a few times. Antigen unknown. Whole-study results and caveats: Diverse VJ usage suggested most zero-insertion clonotypes were not invariant T cells. Where beta out-of-frame sequences were concerned, excess twin sharing was weaker.

The same sample was also studied in work on yellow fever vaccine responses in identical twins. That report adds: On the reported evidence, twins' vaccine T cell responses seemed partly convergent and partly personalized.

This clonotype originated in a woman younger than 30 in good health. Specimen: CD8+ T cells sorted from blood. The chain joins TRBV7-9 to TRBJ2-7, with 8 bases lining up with TRBD2. In DNA form, the CDR3 reads TGTGCCAGCAGCCCCCAAGGCGGGGGGCCTAGGTACGAGCAGTACTTC. The encoded protein is CASSPQGGGPRYEQYF.